This note documents a single TCR beta chain sequence. This sample was taken from a study of cytomegalovirus exposure and HLA in healthy donors. V lost 3 bases to trimming and J lost 3 bases; unmatched junction nucleotides: 6. This CDR3 has 15 residues. From germline, CDR1 is LNHDA and CDR2 SQIVND (reference sequence). The primer mix had 60 Vbeta and 13 Jbeta primers. Method: immunoSEQ multiplex PCR; TCRdb's copy keeps in-frame clones and lacks some. The table shows 120,000 to 150,000 clones, with around 79% occurring only once. The sequencing input was PBMCs. This chain uses TRBV19 with TRBJ1-1; 8 positions agree with TRBD1. The sequence was obtained from a male donor in good health and CMV-seronegative. The CDR3 loop reads CASSMGRGPDTEAFF. CDR3 sequence (DNA): TGTGCCAGTAGTATGGGCAGGGGGCCGGACACTGAAGCTTTCTTT.